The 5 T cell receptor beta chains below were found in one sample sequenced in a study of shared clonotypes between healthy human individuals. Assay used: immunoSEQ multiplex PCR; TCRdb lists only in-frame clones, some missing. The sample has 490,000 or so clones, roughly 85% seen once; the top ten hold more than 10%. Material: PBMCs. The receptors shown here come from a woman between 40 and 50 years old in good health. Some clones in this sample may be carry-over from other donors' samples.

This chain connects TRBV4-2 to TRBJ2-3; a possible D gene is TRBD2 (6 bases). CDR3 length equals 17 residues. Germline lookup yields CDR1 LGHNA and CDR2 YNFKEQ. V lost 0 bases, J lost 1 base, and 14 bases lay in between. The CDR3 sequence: CASSQDHSGRGTDTQYF. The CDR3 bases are TGTGCCAGCAGCCAAGATCACAGCGGGCGAGGCACAGATACGCAGTATTTT.

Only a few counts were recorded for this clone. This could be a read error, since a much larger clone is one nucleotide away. CDR3 in DNA: TGCAGCGTTGGGATATCAAACTATGGCTACACCTTC. The encoded protein is CSVGISNYGYTF. The chain couples TRBV29-1 to TRBJ1-2; unclear D gene. V was cut by 4 bases and J by 2 bases, with 8 bases left in between. CDR1 is SQVTM and CDR2 is ANQGSEA in the germline V gene. This CDR3 spans 12 amino acids.

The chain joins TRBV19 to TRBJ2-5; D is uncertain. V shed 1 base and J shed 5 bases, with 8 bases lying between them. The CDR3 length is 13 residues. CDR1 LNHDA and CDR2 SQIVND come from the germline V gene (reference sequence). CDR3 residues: CASSIGSLETQYF. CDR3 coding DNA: TGTGCCAGTAGTATAGGGTCATTGGAGACCCAGTACTTC.

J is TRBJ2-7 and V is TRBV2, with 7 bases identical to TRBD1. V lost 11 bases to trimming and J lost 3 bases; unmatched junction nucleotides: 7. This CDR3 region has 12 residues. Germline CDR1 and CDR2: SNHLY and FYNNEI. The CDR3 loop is CAGNRQGYEQYF. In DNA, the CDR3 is TGTGCCGGCAATAGACAGGGCTACGAGCAGTACTTC.

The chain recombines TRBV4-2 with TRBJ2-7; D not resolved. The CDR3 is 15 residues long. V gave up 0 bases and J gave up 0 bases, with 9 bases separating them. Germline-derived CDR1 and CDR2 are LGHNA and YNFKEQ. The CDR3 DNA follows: TGTGCCAGCAGCCAAGATACCCAAATCTCCTACGAGCAGTACTTC. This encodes CASSQDTQISYEQYF.